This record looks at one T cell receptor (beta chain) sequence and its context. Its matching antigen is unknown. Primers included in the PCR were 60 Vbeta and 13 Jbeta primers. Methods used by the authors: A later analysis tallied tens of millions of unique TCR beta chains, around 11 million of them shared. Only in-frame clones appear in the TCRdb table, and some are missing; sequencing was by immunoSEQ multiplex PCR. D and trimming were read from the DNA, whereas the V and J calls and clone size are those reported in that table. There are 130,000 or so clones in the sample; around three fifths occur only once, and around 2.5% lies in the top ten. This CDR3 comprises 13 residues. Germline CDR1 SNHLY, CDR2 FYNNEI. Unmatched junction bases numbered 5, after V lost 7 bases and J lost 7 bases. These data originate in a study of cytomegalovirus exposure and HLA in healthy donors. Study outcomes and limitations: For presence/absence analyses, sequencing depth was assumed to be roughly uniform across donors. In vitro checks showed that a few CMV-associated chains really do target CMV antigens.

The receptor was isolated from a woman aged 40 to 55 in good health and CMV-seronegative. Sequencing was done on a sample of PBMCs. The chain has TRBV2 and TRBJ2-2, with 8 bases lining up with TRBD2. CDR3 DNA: TGTGCCAGCACAGGGACTAGGCTCGGGGAGCTGTTTTTT. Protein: CASTGTRLGELFF.